Listed below are T cell receptor beta chains from one sample, sequenced in a study of OX40 agonist ivuxolimab in advanced cancers. The assay was immunoSEQ multiplex PCR, and TCRdb's table has in-frame clones only and misses some. The sample has about 62,000 clones, 70% to 90% seen once. The sequences come from CD4+ or CD8+ T cells sorted from blood, collected in a trial of the OX40 agonist ivuxolimab. The receptor set was obtained from an adult with an advanced solid tumor such as melanoma, head and neck, liver or kidney cancer. Each CDR3 is given with its conserved first and last residue. Fields, in order: D gene, V gene, CDR3 protein. A D gene is named only where the DNA matches it firmly.

NA	TRBV28	CASSIAGNQPQHF
NA	TRBV6-5	CASSYIPAAHEQYF
NA	TRBV15	CATRGLAGVTGELFF
NA	TRBV18	CASSPTGGIGNQPQHF
TRBD1	TRBV7-7	CASSLRWTGLGSGANVLTF
NA	TRBV28	CASSQQFPRGGYTF
TRBD1	TRBV6-5	CASSYPRQGDTQYF
TRBD1	TRBV7-2	CASSLARQGTSYTF
NA	TRBV28	CASTAGDTQYF
NA	TRBV11-2	CASSTVDSSYEQYF
NA	TRBV12-5	CASGLVLGEGGETQYF
NA	TRBV14	CASSQEAGGLYYGYTF
TRBD1	TRBV6-5	CASSLDRGYGQPQHF
NA	TRBV28	CASSAVNYEQYF
NA	TRBV7-3	CASSLQGSNEQFF
TRBD1	TRBV18	CASSRQGAFLTEAFF
NA	TRBV7-3	CASSSPGLGNTIYF
NA	TRBV7-9	CASSPRFWGDTGELFF
NA	TRBV10-3	CATQTSTSQYF
NA	TRBV19	CAVAGSTDTQYF
NA	TRBV5-6	CASSLGVGGVGNTIYF
TRBD2	TRBV10-3	CAITGGGNEQYF
NA	TRBV28	CASSFRDTNTGELFF
NA	TRBV6-5	CASRLKSEQFF
TRBD1	TRBV25-1	CASSEDRGRYEQYF
TRBD1	TRBV14	CASSQPRDSVWGEKLFF
NA	TRBV5-1	CASSLGVNTEAFF
NA	TRBV19	CASSSTTQSYGYTF
TRBD2	TRBV7-3	CASSSAASGGPGEQFF
TRBD2	TRBV4-1	CASSRQTGGADTQYF
TRBD1	TRBV4-1	CASSQDPKQGASYTEAFF
NA	TRBV7-2	CASSYRDGQPQHF
TRBD1	TRBV11-2	CASSKRDRGPAETQYF
TRBD1	TRBV5-6	CAEGQGLYNEQFF